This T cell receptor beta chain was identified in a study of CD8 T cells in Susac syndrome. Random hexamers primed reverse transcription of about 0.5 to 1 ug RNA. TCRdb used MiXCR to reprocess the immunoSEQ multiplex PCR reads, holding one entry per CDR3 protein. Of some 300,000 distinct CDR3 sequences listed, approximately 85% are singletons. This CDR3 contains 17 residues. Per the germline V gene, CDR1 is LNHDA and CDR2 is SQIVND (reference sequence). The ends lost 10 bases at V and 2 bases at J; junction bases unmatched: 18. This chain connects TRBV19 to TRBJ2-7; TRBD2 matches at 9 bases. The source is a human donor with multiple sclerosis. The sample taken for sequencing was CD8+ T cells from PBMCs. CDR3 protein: CATPAGSAGGFTYEQYF. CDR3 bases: TGTGCCACCCCCGCGGGGTCTGCGGGAGGGTTTACCTACGAGCAGTACTTC. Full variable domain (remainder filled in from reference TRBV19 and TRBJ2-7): DGGITQSPKYLFRKEGQNVTLSCEQNLNHDAMYWYRQDPGQGLRLIYYSQIVNDFQKGDIAEGYSVSREKKESFPLTVTSAQKNPTAFYLCATPAGSAGGFTYEQYFGPGTRLTVT.